Described below is a single TCR beta chain sequence and its context. Its specificity is not known. One end of the junction varies from germline; a read error may be responsible. The sample carries other DNA sequences with the same CDR3. The data belong to a study of coeliac disease. Profiled with immunoSEQ multiplex PCR; TCRdb holds only in-frame clones, not every one. This sample carries about 4,000 clones, almost 65% of them seen once, and the ten largest clones take over 20%. General observations from the study: Unbiased detection of gliadin-specific T cells was judged not feasible with this approach.

This CDR3 spans 15 amino acids. Germline CDR1 SGHTA, CDR2 FQGNSA. This chain uses TRBV7-2 with TRBJ1-1; no definite D call. Sequenced material: lymphocytes from the gut lamina propria. This sequence was found in a woman in her thirties without celiac disease. CDR3 bases: TGTGCCAGCAGCTCTAACGCAGGCACCGGCACTGAGGCTTTCTTT. Protein sequence: CASSSNAGTGTEAFF.